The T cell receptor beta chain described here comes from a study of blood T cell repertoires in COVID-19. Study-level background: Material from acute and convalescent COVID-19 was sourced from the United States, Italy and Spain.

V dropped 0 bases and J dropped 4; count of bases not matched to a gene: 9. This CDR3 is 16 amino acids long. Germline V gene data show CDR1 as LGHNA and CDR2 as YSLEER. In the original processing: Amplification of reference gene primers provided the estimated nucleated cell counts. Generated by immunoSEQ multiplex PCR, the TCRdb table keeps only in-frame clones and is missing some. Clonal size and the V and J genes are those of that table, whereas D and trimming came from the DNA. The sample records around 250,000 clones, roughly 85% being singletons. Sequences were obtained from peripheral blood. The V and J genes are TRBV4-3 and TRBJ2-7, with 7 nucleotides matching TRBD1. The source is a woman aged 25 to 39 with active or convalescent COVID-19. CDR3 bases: TGCGCCAGCAGCCAAGATGGGGACAGCCACGATTACGAGCAGTACTTC. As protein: CASSQDGDSHDYEQYF.